The 5 T cell receptor beta chains listed next were all sequenced from one sample in a study of beta chain features in type 1 diabetes. Expressed TCRB transcripts were sequenced because the isolated RNA had all been reverse transcribed beforehand. The table came from immunoSEQ multiplex PCR; TCRdb's copy has only in-frame clones and leaves some out. The sample has about 410,000 clones, approximately 15% seen once. The sample taken for sequencing was naive CD4+ T cells from blood. These receptors all stem from a young man in good health.

This clone was detected only a few times. The rearrangement links TRBV14 to TRBJ2-4, with D possibly called TRBD1 or TRBD2 (5 bases each). This CDR3 comprises 14 residues. CDR1 and CDR2 (germline): SGHDN, FVKESK. Trimming left V 8 bases short and J 1 base short, with 12 bases between. In DNA form, the CDR3 reads TGTGCCAGCTCCCGGGGCTACGCCAAAAACATTCAGTACTTC. Its protein is CASSRGYAKNIQYF.

The chain couples TRBV10-3 to TRBJ2-7; D is undetermined. The V gene lost 4 bases and the J gene lost 5 bases, with 18 bases spanning the gap. The CDR3 runs to 15 residues. In germline, CDR1 is ENHRY, CDR2 SYGVKD. The CDR3: CAISAGGFGPHEQYV. CDR3 bases: TGTGCCATCAGTGCGGGTGGATTCGGTCCCCACGAGCAGTACGTC.

This clone was seen once. This chain links TRBV7-8 with TRBJ1-1; D ambiguous. The CDR3 length is 13 residues. Germline-derived CDR1 and CDR2 are SGHVS and FQNEAQ. V was clipped by 3 bases and J by 1 base, with 6 bases between them. As DNA, the CDR3 is TGTGCCAGCAGCTTCTCCAGGAACACTGAAGCTTTCTTT. Translated: CASSFSRNTEAFF.

This clone was picked up a small number of times. The V and J genes are TRBV9 and TRBJ2-1; D unclear. Germline values: CDR1 SGDLS, CDR2 YYNGEE. The CDR3 is made up of 16 amino acids. V lost 4 bases and J lost 4, with 18 bases in between. Here the CDR3 reads CASSQSLSQEYNEQFF. The CDR3 bases are TGTGCCAGCAGCCAGAGTCTCAGTCAGGAATACAATGAGCAGTTCTTC. Supplemented by reference TRBV9 and TRBJ2-1, the full variable domain reads DSGVTQTPKHLITATGQRVTLRCSPRSGDLSVYWYQQSLDQGLQFLIQYYNGEERAKGNILERFSAQQFPDLHSELNLSSLELGDSALYFCASSQSLSQEYNEQFFGPGTRLTVL.

This chain links TRBV7-9 with TRBJ2-1; TRBD1 aligns across 7 bases. Germline V CDR1 and CDR2: SEHNR, FQNEAQ (reference sequence). This CDR3 spans 13 amino acids. J was trimmed by 12 bases and V by 2 bases; bases with no gene match: 7. The CDR3 loop is CASSLLGDSLQFF. CDR3 bases: TGTGCCAGCAGCTTATTAGGGGACAGTCTGCAGTTCTTC. The full variable domain, completed using reference TRBV7-9 and TRBJ2-1, is DTGVSQNPRHKITKRGQNVTFRCDPISEHNRLYWYRQTLGQGPEFLTYFQNEAQLEKSRLLSDRFSAERPKGSFSTLEIQRTEQGDSAMYLCASSLLGDSLQFFGPGTRLTVL.